Listed here is a single TCR beta chain. This clone's antigen is unknown. No base quality values were provided; no much bigger clone lies one nucleotide off. This entry comes from a study of cytomegalovirus exposure and HLA in healthy donors (dated by TCRdb to 2017 to 2019). Context from the whole study: According to an earlier analysis of 587 of the donors, about 180 million T cells yielded 95 million to 140 million unique TCR beta sequences and more than 250 Gb of sequence data. Every repertoire in the discovery cohort had been generated on one and the same sequencing platform. About 300 gigabases of sequencing data and 70 million to 85 million unique TCR sequences were included in an early release covering 550 to 800 HLA-typed donors. Alongside the repertoire data, information on donor age, sex, ethnicity and CMV serostatus was compiled. Roughly 5 DR-DQ haplotypes were handled as single units for association and clustering, since linkage in the cohort was strong. Typing coverage varied by locus: roughly 620-640 donors for A, B, C, DRB1 and DQB1; 500 to 550 for DQA1; 606 for DPA1; around 450 for DPB1. Among 350 to 400 genotyped donors of the cohort, an average of approximately 240,000 unique TCR beta nucleotide sequences were sequenced per donor, roughly 18% of them non-productive. The study used immunosequencing to profile the T cell repertoires of around 600 subjects and linked those repertoires to cytomegalovirus serostatus. In the later analysis, no new phenotypic data were used to find candidate immune exposures; instead, reliance was placed on TCR beta sequences and their occurrence across donors. A later genetic analysis used genome-wide SNP genotypes for about three fifths of the 666 donors, treating that subset as a discovery cohort. A separate validation cohort of some 130 different subjects was used in addition to the approximately 610-subject first cohort. HLA typing included class I and class II loci at four-digit resolution. An earlier analysis of 450 to 750 of the donors used high-throughput TCR beta sequencing to judge whether each TCR beta V gene segment behaved as functional or pseudogenic. To predict cytomegalovirus infection status, the study brought together high-throughput TCR immunosequencing, statistical association of individual TCRs with disease status, and machine learning. The study aimed to test whether signatures of past pathogen exposure could be identified by cataloging public T cell receptors. Of the roughly 400 genotyped donors, about 80% fell in the genetic ancestry cluster associated with self-reported Caucasian donors. In a later analysis, previously published TCR beta repertoires from more than 500 donors were re-analyzed and high-resolution HLA genotyping was added so that TCR occurrence patterns could be studied. General findings and caveats noted by the study authors: According to a later analysis, TCR association rates differed among HLA loci, with DRB1 alleles showing the most associated TCRs and HLA-C alleles showing the fewest. According to the authors, the approach could potentially be generalized to other disease states and immunological phenotypes. In a later analysis, most CMV-associated TCR beta chains were found to appear HLA-restricted, with HLA associations seemingly driven largely by CMV exposure. The 87-base-pair reads could not distinguish some IMGT-functional V segments, including TRBV6-2 and TRBV6-3, so those segments were excluded. A cluster of highly shared sequence variants was judged likely to represent a technical artifact of the sequencing pipeline. Assigning TCR associations to individual alleles was difficult when HLA alleles, especially DR and DQ, strongly co-occurred. In a later analysis, several top co-occurrence clusters were reported to appear linked to parvovirus B19, influenza, CMV and Epstein-Barr virus. The earlier analysis of fewer than 750 of the donors excluded roughly 17 rarely observed V segments, including chromosome 9 orphons, because counts were too low. In an earlier analysis of over 550 of the donors, most TCR beta V segments were observed in productive rearrangements about 87% or about 30% of the time, broadly matching IMGT annotations. Linkage disequilibrium might explain the correlated functional status among segregating V segments, but an unknown experimental factor could not be ruled out. Compared with equally common non-associated chains, HLA-associated TCR beta chains in a later analysis were more clonally expanded and had lower generation probabilities. The classifier was reported to diagnose cytomegalovirus status with high specificity and sensitivity in both the original cohort and the validation cohort. A further reported finding was that TCR beta sequences accurately predicted the HLA-A and HLA-B alleles for most subjects in the first cohort. Sequencing depth was assumed to be roughly uniform across donors in the presence/absence analyses, though that assumption may not hold. A few of the identified cytomegalovirus-associated TCR beta chains were confirmed in vitro to be specific for cytomegalovirus antigens. The study listed 164 TCR beta chains as associated with cytomegalovirus. Only TCR beta chains were sequenced in this cohort, and the absence of alpha or paired-chain data limited detectable features. While some public TCRs were present in many individuals, most TCR sequences turned up only very rarely across donors. A later genetic analysis reported fewer N-insertions in productive TCRs among donors in an Asian-associated ancestry cluster than the roughly 670-donor mean. Because HLA typing was unavailable for some donors at each locus, only the typed subset was used in association tests. A later genetic analysis associated a missense DCLRE1C variant with V-gene and J-gene trimming of TCR beta chains, and an independent cohort replicated the association. For the cohort, immune exposure information was limited to CMV serostatus. Specific HLA alleles were associated with 15,000 to 20,000 TCR beta sequences at a false discovery rate of 0.05 in a later analysis.

Libraries came from the immunoSEQ multiplex PCR assay. A mixture of 60 forward primers for TCR Vbeta segments and 13 reverse primers for TCR Jbeta segments was used in the multiplex PCR. The CDR3 region of rearranged TCR beta genes was amplified from genomic DNA with a multiplex PCR assay. On the Illumina HiSeq System, the amplified TCR beta libraries were sequenced as 87-base-pair reads. The published analysis was carried out like this. In a later analysis, 77 million or so unique TCR beta chains were counted across the roughly 610 repertoires, and around 11 million of these chains were shared by at least two donors. Raw reads were error-corrected and collapsed into unique sequences with a nearest-neighbor algorithm that merged closely related sequences to remove PCR and sequencing errors. CDR3 sequences were aligned to IMGT reference sequences to assign V, D and J gene segments. For a sequence to be retained, a match of at least six nucleotides to both a V gene segment and a J gene segment was required. Rearrangements were called productive when the CDR3 lacked stop codons and stayed in frame with V and J; all others were non-productive. CDR3 was defined according to IMGT convention as the region running from the second conserved V-encoded cysteine to the conserved J-encoded phenylalanine. Sequences without an unambiguous match to a single V gene segment were excluded from the earlier analysis of almost 600 of the donors. In an earlier analysis of some 590 of the donors, a V segment was called functional when productive rearrangements were above 56.7%, and segregating when the standard deviation between donors exceeded 5%. A statistical classification framework was developed to diagnose cytomegalovirus status using the catalog of TCR beta chain sequences. V and J gene assignment, in a later analysis, came from comparing TCR nucleotide sequences with IMGT/GENE-DB human TR gene sequences. The TCRdist pipeline was used in a later analysis to assign CDR3 sequences and most-parsimonious VDJ recombination scenarios. In a later analysis, each TCR beta chain was defined by its CDR3 amino acid sequence together with its V-gene family, and reads without a unique V-gene family were excluded. A later analysis removed 550 to 700 highly shared, low-generation-probability nucleotide sequences to deal with suspected cross-contamination and a sequencing artifact. In a later analysis, a clonal expansion index for each public chain was calculated from normalized within-repertoire ranks of inferred template counts. Generation probabilities in a later analysis came from a VDJ recombination model fitted to out-of-frame rearrangements, and those results were checked against IGoR. In a later analysis, TCR-TCR, TCR-HLA and TCR-CMV co-occurrence was scored with hypergeometric tests, and a repertoire-size bias correction was applied to TCR pairs. A later analysis estimated false discovery rates by permuting HLA or CMV assignments 20 times. In a later analysis, co-occurring TCRs were grouped with DBSCAN, and TCRdist sequence similarity was added when clustering was performed within HLA-allele-positive subsets. Repertoires with fewer than 30,000 or more than 120,000 public chains were left out of co-occurrence clustering, as were five repertoires with anomalous nucleotide sharing. TCRdb provides this immuneACCESS table in a form limited to in-frame rearrangements. Some clones are lacking; in checked studies, under half of them reflect an unresolved V gene, and why the rest are absent is not known. D and trimming were read from the DNA, whereas the V and J calls and clone size are those reported in that table. In all, the sample holds fewer than 200,000 clones, and around four fifths of those were seen once. The ten largest make up more than 1.5% of the sample.

V trim: 3 bases; J trim: 2 bases; unmatched bases: 3. CDR1 and CDR2, looked up from the germline V gene (reference sequence), are GTSNPN and SVGIG. The CDR3, from cysteine to phenylalanine, totals 14 residues. This entry keeps only the CDR3 DNA: 42 bases, framed from base 1. The cohort consisted of 600 to 700 healthy bone marrow donors. All cohort members were sampled while nominally healthy, although unrecorded immune exposures were likely present. The donor tested CMV seronegative, placing the donor among the roughly 400 seronegative members of the cohort. Each donor provided a peripheral blood sample, and peripheral blood mononuclear cells were used for TCR beta sequencing. Genomic DNA was extracted from the blood cell samples with the Qiagen DNeasy Blood Extraction Kit.

This clonotype was obtained from a man aged 50 or older in good health and CMV-seronegative. Sequencing used PBMCs. The chain is made from TRBV30 and TRBJ2-1, with 8 middle bases fitting TRBD2. The sequence in DNA is TGTGCCTGGAGCGCGGGACTAGCCTACAATGAGCAGTTCTTC. Its translation is CAWSAGLAYNEQFF.